This T cell receptor beta chain was captured by sequencing in a study of molecular identifiers for immune sequencing clone quantification. Study summary: Replicates partitioned RNA from about 20,000 or 100,000 naive CD8 cells into five parts, sequencing four.

Previously described methods with listed TCR primers produced the bulk TCR libraries. One entry per CDR3 protein, called by TCRdb with MiXCR from the PCR reads. This table holds more than 450,000 distinct CDR3 sequences, around a fifth found once. Using 10%, 30% or 50% RNA, naive CD8 libraries were derived from about 20,000 to 1,000,000 sorted cells. CDR3 length equals 17 residues. V lost 2 bases to trimming and J lost 4 bases; unmatched junction nucleotides: 11. Per germline, CDR1 DFQATT and CDR2 SNEGSKA (reference sequence). The source is a human donor in good health. Some libraries in this study had Jurkat cell RNA spiked in. Sequenced input: naive CD8+ T cells from blood, with Jurkat cell RNA spiked in. Specified subset: FACS-sorted CD8+CD4-CCR7+CD45RA+ naive T cells. This chain connects TRBV20-1 to TRBJ1-5; 10 bases are shared with TRBD1. The CDR3 DNA reads as TGCAGTGCTAGATGGGCTTCGACAGGGGGCTGGAATCAGCCCCAGCATTTT. Its protein product is CSARWASTGGWNQPQHF.